This T cell receptor beta chain was documented in a study of beta chain features in type 1 diabetes. At the level of the study: Cell yields, gender and age were similar in healthy donors and patients. Examination of sorted cells across all samples involved approximately 100,000,000 cells.

CDR1 is SNHLY, CDR2 FYNNEI, per germline. The CDR3 sequence is 15 residues long. Losses at the gene ends were 6 bases for V and 3 bases for J; bases not matched to a gene: 8. Expressed TCRB transcripts were sequenced because the isolated RNA had all been reverse transcribed beforehand. The table came from immunoSEQ multiplex PCR; TCRdb's copy has only in-frame clones and leaves some out. This table holds under 250,000 clones, approximately 14% found once. The study's findings and limits: Junctions at VDJ sites from type 1 diabetes patients had fewer insertions and more deletions.

Comment on this clone: Its specificity is not known.

The TCR sequence derives from a woman aged 40 to 50 in good health. The specimen sequenced was naive CD4+ T cells from blood. The rearrangement uses TRBV2 and TRBJ1-5, with 7 bases lining up with TRBD1. For the CDR3, the DNA is TGTGCCAGCAGGATCCGCGGGACAGACAATCAGCCCCAGCATTTT. It is translated as CASRIRGTDNQPQHF.